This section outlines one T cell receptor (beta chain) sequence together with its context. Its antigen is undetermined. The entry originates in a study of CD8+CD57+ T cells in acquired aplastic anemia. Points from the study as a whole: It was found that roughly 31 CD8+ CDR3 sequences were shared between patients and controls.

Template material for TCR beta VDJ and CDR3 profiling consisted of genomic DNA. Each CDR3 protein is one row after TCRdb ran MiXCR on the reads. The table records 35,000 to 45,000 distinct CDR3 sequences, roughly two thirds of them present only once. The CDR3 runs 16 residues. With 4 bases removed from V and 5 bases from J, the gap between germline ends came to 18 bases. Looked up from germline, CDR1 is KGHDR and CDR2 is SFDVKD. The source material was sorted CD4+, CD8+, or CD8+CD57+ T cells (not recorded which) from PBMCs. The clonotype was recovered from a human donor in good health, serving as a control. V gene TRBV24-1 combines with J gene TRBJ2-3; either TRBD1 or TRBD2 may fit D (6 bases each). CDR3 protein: CATSERRRGLGDTQYF. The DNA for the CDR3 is TGTGCCACCAGTGAGCGGAGACGGGGGCTTGGAGATACGCAGTATTTT.